These 18 T cell receptor beta chains originate from one sample sequenced in a study of beta chain features in type 1 diabetes. Since all of the isolated RNA was reverse transcribed, expressed TCRB transcripts were what got sequenced. Generated by immunoSEQ multiplex PCR, the TCRdb table keeps only in-frame clones and is missing some. The sample lists more than 30,000 clones, about 65% seen once, with 2% to 2.5% in the top ten. Sample: Tregs from blood. These receptors all come from a woman aged 30 to 39 in good health.

The rearrangement uses TRBV4-2 and TRBJ2-3, with 11 bases lining up with TRBD2. Germline V gene sequence: CDR1 LGHNA, CDR2 YNFKEQ. The CDR3 totals 18 residues. The ends lost 0 bases at V and 4 bases at J; junction bases unmatched: 9. For the CDR3, the DNA is TGTGCCAGCAGCCAAGAGAGACCGGGACTAGCGGTGTCAGATACGCAGTATTTT. The encoded protein is CASSQERPGLAVSDTQYF.

This chain links TRBV7-2 with TRBJ2-5; no reliable D call. The V end was cut by 1 base, the J end by 2 bases, with 8 bases between. The CDR3 runs 14 residues. From germline, CDR1 is SGHTA and CDR2 FQGNSA. CDR3 residues: CASSLGWQQETQYF. The DNA for the CDR3 is TGTGCCAGCAGCTTAGGTTGGCAGCAAGAGACCCAGTACTTC.

Notes on this clone: At one of its ends the junction is not consistent with the germline gene, which may arise from a read error. The chain links TRBV5-4 to TRBJ2-5; 9 bases are a match to TRBD2. The germline gives CDR1 SGHNT, CDR2 YYREEE (reference sequence). This CDR3 is built from 15 residues. Written as DNA, the CDR3 is TGCGCCAGCAGCCAAGCGGGGGGAGGGGGAGAGACCCAGTACTTC. Translation gives CASSQAGGGGETQYF.

V is TRBV4-3 and J is TRBJ2-2; a possible D gene is TRBD1 (6 bases). The germline V and J ends were trimmed by 2 bases and 7 bases, with 14 bases remaining between them. From germline, CDR1 is LGHNA and CDR2 YSLEER. The CDR3 totals 15 residues. The CDR3 is CASSQTGTRGGELFF. The DNA of the CDR3 is TGCGCCAGCAGCCAAACCGGGACACGGGGCGGGGAGCTGTTTTTT.

The rearrangement joins TRBV2 to TRBJ2-7; D not certain. The CDR3 extends over 12 amino acids. With 6 bases removed from V and 5 bases from J, the gap between germline ends came to 11 bases. Germline CDR1 SNHLY, CDR2 FYNNEI. The CDR3 loop reads CASSDGWDEQYF. DNA for the CDR3: TGTGCCAGCAGCGACGGGTGGGACGAGCAGTACTTC.

The sample holds one count of this clone. The chain employs TRBV30 and TRBJ2-1, with no clear D. The CDR3 has 14 amino acids. Germline values: CDR1 GTSNPN, CDR2 SVGIG (reference sequence). V lost 3 bases and J 6 bases, leaving 15 bases between the germline ends. Written as DNA, the CDR3 is TGTGCCTGGAGCGCGTCCCCTGCCCCCAATGAGCAGTTCTTC. It is translated as CAWSASPAPNEQFF.

In its sample, this clone was seen a few times. The rearrangement links TRBV28 to TRBJ1-5, with D tentatively TRBD1 (6 bases). Trimming pared 6 bases from V and 5 bases from J, leaving 14 bases between. The germline V gene encodes CDR1 MDHEN and CDR2 SYDVKM. The CDR3 spans 14 residues. The CDR3 DNA follows: TGTGCCAGCAGCTCACCCCAGGGGTATCAGCCCCAGCATTTT. Translated, it gives CASSSPQGYQPQHF.

The chain employs TRBV28 and TRBJ1-1, with D tentatively TRBD1 (5 bases). In germline, CDR1 is MDHEN, CDR2 SYDVKM. CDR3 size: 15 residues. Trimming shortened V by 5 bases and J by 6 bases, and 19 bases separated the two germline ends. The CDR3 spells CASSAPGKALSEAFF. The CDR3 coding sequence is TGTGCCAGCAGTGCTCCAGGGAAGGCTCTCTCTGAAGCTTTCTTT.

The chain has TRBV19 and TRBJ2-6; a weak D match, TRBD1 (6 bases). CDR1 is LNHDA, CDR2 SQIVND, per germline (reference sequence). The CDR3 sequence is 18 residues long. Between the trimmed V and J ends, which lost 4 bases and 0 bases, there was a span of 16 bases. CDR3: CASSNTGNPTSGANVLTF. CDR3 DNA sequence: TGTGCCAGTAGTAACACAGGGAACCCCACCTCTGGGGCCAACGTCCTGACTTTC.

The rearrangement uses TRBV7-6 and TRBJ1-1; a possible D gene is TRBD1 (5 bases). Germline V CDR1 and CDR2: SGHVS, FNYEAQ. V dropped 1 base and J dropped 6 bases, with 9 bases sitting between them. The CDR3 runs to 13 residues. CDR3: CASSLVQQAEAFF. Written as DNA, the CDR3 is TGTGCCAGCAGCTTAGTCCAACAGGCTGAAGCTTTCTTT.

This clone appeared a few times. J is TRBJ2-6 and V is TRBV5-1; D is perhaps TRBD2 (6 bases). V lost 4 bases and J lost 0, with 11 bases in between. The CDR3 sequence is 16 residues long. Germline V CDR1 and CDR2: SGHRS, YFSETQ. The DNA of the CDR3 is TGCGCCAGCAGCGGGGGGAGTAGCTCTGGGGCCAACGTCCTGACTTTC. Amino acids: CASSGGSSSGANVLTF.

The gene calls are TRBV6-1 and TRBJ2-7, with TRBD1 identical over 7 bases. Germline V lookup: CDR1 MNHNS, CDR2 SASEGT. The CDR3 sequence is 13 residues long. V was pared by 4 bases and J by 3 bases, with 3 bases of the junction left unmatched. The CDR3 protein is CASSVAGGYEQYF. DNA for the CDR3: TGTGCCAGCAGTGTAGCAGGGGGCTACGAGCAGTACTTC.

This clone was counted between two and nine times. The chain employs TRBV21-1 and TRBJ1-1. TRBV21-1 is recorded as a pseudogene. The CDR3 runs to 13 residues. CDR3 amino acids: CASSDFPNTEAFF. CDR3 sequence (DNA): TGTGCCAGCAGCGACTTTCCTAACACTGAAGCTTTCTTT.

The rearrangement links TRBV7-2 to TRBJ2-5, with 12 bases aligning to TRBD1. V was clipped by 4 bases and J by 5 bases; unmatched bases: 11. CDR1 and CDR2 (germline): SGHTA, FQGNSA. CDR3 length: 17 residues. In nucleotides, the CDR3 is TGTGCCAGCAGCTCCAAATTGGGGACAGGGGGCAGGGAGACCCAGTACTTC. Protein: CASSSKLGTGGRETQYF.

V gene TRBV28 combines with J gene TRBJ1-2; D uncertain. Deletions cut 7 bases from V and 2 bases from J, with 14 bases between. This CDR3 spans 14 amino acids. Germline V gene lookup returns CDR1 MDHEN and CDR2 SYDVKM. The chain's CDR3 is CASTRAVGNYGYTF. In nucleotides, the CDR3 is TGTGCCAGCACCAGAGCGGTAGGGAACTATGGCTACACCTTC.

This clone was seen once. The chain employs TRBV6-5 and TRBJ2-1; D gene uncertain. The CDR3 covers 15 residues. V shed 6 bases and J shed 6 bases, with 18 bases lying between them. Germline CDR1 MNHEY, CDR2 SVGAGI. The CDR3 region has the DNA TGTGCCAGCAGCCCCCCTAACCTAGGTTTCAATGAGCAGTTCTTC. Its translation is CASSPPNLGFNEQFF.

This sequence joins TRBV18 and TRBJ2-7; 8 bases agree with TRBD1. CDR3 size: 14 residues. Germline trimming cut 6 bases from V and 6 bases from J; bases unmatched to any gene: 10. CDR1 KGHSH and CDR2 LQKENI come from the germline V gene. CDR3 coding DNA: TGTGCCAGCTCCACCCTGGACAGGGCTGGCGAGCAGTACTTC. As protein: CASSTLDRAGEQYF.

This rearrangement joins TRBV18 to TRBJ1-5, with a possible D match to TRBD1 (6 bases). Germline V gives CDR1 KGHSH, CDR2 LQKENI. CDR3 length: 15 residues. The germline V and J ends were trimmed by 4 bases and 1 base, with 11 bases remaining between them. CDR3 loop: CASSLQGRSNQPQHF. The CDR3 DNA reads TGTGCCAGCTCACTACAGGGCAGGAGCAATCAGCCCCAGCATTTT.